This TCR beta chain is drawn from a study of cytomegalovirus exposure and HLA in healthy donors. Use of 60 Vbeta and 13 Jbeta primers characterized the PCR. The assay was immunoSEQ multiplex PCR, and TCRdb's table has in-frame clones only and misses some. The sample includes approximately 69,000 clones, 60% to 75% of them seen just once. The germline V gene encodes CDR1 MNHEY and CDR2 SVGAGI. V shed 8 bases and J shed 6 bases, with 16 bases lying between them. The CDR3 is made up of 13 amino acids. This sequence joins TRBV6-5 and TRBJ1-2, with D possibly TRBD1 on 6 matching bases. Sequencing was performed on PBMCs. The receptor's source is a man aged 35-49 years in good health and CMV-seropositive. CDR3: CASSQYRDDGYTF. In DNA form, the CDR3 reads TGTGCCAGCTCTCAGTACAGGGACGATGGCTACACCTTC.